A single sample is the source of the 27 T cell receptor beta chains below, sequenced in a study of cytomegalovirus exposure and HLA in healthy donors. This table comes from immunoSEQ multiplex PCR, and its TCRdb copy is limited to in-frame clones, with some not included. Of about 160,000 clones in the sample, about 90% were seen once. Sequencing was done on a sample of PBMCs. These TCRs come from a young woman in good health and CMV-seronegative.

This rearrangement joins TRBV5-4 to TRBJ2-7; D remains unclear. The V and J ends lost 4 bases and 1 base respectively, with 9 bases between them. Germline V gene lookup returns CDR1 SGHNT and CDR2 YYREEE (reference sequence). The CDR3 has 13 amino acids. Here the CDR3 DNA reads TGTGCCAGCAGCGTGGCTCAATCCTACGAGCAGTACTTC. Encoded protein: CASSVAQSYEQYF.

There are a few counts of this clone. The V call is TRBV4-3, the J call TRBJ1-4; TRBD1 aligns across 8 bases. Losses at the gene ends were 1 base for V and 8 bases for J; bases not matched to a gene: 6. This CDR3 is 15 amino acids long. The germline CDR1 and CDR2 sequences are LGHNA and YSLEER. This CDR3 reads CASSQGTGQVEKLFF. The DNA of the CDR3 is TGCGCCAGCAGCCAAGGGACAGGGCAGGTAGAAAAACTGTTTTTT.

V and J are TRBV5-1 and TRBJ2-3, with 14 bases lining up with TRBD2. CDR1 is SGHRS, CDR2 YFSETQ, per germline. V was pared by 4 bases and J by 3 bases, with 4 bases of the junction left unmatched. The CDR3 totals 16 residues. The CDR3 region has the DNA TGCGCCAGCAGCATCGGGACTAGCGGGAGTACAGATACGCAGTATTTT. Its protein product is CASSIGTSGSTDTQYF. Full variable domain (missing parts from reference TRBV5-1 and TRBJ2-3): KAGVTQTPRYLIKTRGQQVTLSCSPISGHRSVSWYQQTPGQGLQFLFEYFSETQRNKGNFPGRFSGRQFSNSRSEMNVSTLELGDSALYLCASSIGTSGSTDTQYFGPGTRLTVL.

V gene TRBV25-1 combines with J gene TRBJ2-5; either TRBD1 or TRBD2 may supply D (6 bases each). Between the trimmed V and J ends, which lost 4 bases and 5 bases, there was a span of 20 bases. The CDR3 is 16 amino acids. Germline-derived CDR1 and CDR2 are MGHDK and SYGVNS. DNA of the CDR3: TGTGCCAGCAGTGGGATCGTGGAGGGACAAGTTGAGACCCAGTACTTC. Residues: CASSGIVEGQVETQYF.

DNA of the CDR3: TGTGCCAGCAGCAACAGGGGAGGTTATGGCTACACCTTC. Encoded protein: CASSNRGGYGYTF. The genes are TRBV21-1 and TRBJ1-2. TRBV21-1 is a pseudogene locus. The length of the CDR3 is 13 residues.

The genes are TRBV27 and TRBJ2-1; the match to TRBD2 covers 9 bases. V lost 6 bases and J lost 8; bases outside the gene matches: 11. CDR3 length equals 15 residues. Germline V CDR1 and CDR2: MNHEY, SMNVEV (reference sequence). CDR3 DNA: TGTGCCAGCAGGACCTTAGCGGGAGTGGTCGATGAGCAGTTCTTC. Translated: CASRTLAGVVDEQFF.

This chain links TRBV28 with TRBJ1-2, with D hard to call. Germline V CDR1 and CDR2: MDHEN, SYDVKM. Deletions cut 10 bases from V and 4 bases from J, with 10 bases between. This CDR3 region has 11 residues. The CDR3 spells CATNTPYGYTF. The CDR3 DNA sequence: TGTGCCACCAACACCCCCTATGGCTACACCTTC.

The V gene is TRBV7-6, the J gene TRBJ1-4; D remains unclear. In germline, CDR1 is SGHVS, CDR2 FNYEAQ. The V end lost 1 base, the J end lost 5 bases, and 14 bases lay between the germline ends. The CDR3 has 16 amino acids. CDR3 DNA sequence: TGTGCCAGCAGCTTAGGCCCAGTAACGGAGAATGAAAAACTGTTTTTT. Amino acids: CASSLGPVTENEKLFF.

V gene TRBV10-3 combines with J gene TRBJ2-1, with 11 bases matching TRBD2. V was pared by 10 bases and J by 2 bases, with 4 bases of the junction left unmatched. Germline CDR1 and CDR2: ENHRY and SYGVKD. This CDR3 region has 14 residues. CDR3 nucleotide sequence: TGTGCCACCACGACTAGCGGGGCCTACAATGAGCAGTTCTTC. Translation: CATTTSGAYNEQFF.

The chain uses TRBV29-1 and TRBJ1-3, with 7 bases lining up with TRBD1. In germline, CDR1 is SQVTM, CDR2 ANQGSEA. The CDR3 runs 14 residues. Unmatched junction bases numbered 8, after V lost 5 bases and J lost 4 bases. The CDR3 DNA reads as TGCAGCGTTCTACAGGGGAATAAAGGAAACACCATATATTTT. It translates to CSVLQGNKGNTIYF. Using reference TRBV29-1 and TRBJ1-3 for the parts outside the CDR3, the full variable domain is SAVISQKPSRDICQRGTSLTIQCQVDSQVTMMFWYRQQPGQSLTLIATANQGSEATYESGFVIDKFPISRPNLTFSTLTVSNMSPEDSSIYLCSVLQGNKGNTIYFGEGSWLTVV.

CDR3 DNA sequence: TGTGCCAGCTCACCGGGGCAGGGGCCCTACGAGCAGTACTTC. The encoded protein is CASSPGQGPYEQYF. The rearrangement joins TRBV18 to TRBJ2-7; D perhaps matches TRBD1 (6 bases). This CDR3 spans 14 amino acids. The V end lost 3 bases, the J end lost 2 bases, and 11 bases lay between the germline ends. Per germline, CDR1 KGHSH and CDR2 LQKENI. Full variable domain (missing parts from reference TRBV18 and TRBJ2-7): NAGVMQNPRHLVRRRGQEARLRCSPMKGHSHVYWYRQLPEEGLKFMVYLQKENIIDESGMPKERFSAEFPKEGPSILRIQQVVRGDSAAYFCASSPGQGPYEQYFGPGTRLTVT.

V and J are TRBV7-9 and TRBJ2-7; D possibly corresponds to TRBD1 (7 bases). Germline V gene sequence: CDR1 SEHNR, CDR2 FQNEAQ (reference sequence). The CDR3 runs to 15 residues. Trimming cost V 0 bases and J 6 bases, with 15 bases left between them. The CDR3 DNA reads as TGTGCCAGCAGCTTAGCGGCAGGGGGGTGGGCCGAGCAGTACTTC. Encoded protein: CASSLAAGGWAEQYF.

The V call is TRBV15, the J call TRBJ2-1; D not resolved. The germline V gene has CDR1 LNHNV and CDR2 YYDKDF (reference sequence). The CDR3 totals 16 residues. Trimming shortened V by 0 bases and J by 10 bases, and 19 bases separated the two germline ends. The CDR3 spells CATSRDGYSPWTEQFF. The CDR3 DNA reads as TGTGCCACCAGCAGAGATGGCTATAGCCCATGGACGGAGCAGTTCTTC.

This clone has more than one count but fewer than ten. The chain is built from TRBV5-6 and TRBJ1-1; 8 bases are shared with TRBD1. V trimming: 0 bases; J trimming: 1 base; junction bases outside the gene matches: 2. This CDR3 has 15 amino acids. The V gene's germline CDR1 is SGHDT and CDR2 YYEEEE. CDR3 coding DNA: TGTGCCAGCAGCTTGGTAGGGACAGGGAACACTGAAGCTTTCTTT. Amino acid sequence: CASSLVGTGNTEAFF.

The chain's CDR3 is CAWSRLAGSTGELFF. For the CDR3, the DNA is TGTGCCTGGAGCCGACTAGCGGGATCTACCGGGGAGCTGTTTTTT. The V call is TRBV30, the J call TRBJ2-2; 11 nucleotides line up with TRBD2. The CDR3 contains 15 residues. Unmatched junction bases numbered 5, after V lost 3 bases and J lost 5 bases. Germline V gene data show CDR1 as GTSNPN and CDR2 as SVGIG (reference sequence).

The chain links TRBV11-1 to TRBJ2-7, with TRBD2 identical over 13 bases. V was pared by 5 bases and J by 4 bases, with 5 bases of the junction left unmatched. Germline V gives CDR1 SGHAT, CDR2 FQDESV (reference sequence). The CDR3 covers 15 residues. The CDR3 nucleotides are TGTGCCAGCAGCATCCTGGGACTAGCGGGGTACGAGCAGTACTTC. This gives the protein CASSILGLAGYEQYF.

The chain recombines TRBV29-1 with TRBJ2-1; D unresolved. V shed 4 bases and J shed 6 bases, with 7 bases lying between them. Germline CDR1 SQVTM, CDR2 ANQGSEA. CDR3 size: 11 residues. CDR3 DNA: TGCAGCGTTGCTCCTGGCAATGAGCAGTTCTTC. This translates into CSVAPGNEQFF.

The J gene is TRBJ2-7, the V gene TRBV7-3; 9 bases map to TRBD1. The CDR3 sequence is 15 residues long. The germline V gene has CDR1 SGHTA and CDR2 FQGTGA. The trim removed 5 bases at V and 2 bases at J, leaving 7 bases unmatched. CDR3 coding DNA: TGTGCCAGCAGCGAAACCGGGACAGGGACCTACGAGCAGTACTTC. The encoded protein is CASSETGTGTYEQYF.

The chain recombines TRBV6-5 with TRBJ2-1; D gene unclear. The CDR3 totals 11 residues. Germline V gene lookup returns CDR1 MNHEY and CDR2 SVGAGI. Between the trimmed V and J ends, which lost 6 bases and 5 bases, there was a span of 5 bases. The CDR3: CASSRDNEQFF. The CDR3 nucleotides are TGTGCCAGCAGCCGGGACAATGAGCAGTTCTTC.

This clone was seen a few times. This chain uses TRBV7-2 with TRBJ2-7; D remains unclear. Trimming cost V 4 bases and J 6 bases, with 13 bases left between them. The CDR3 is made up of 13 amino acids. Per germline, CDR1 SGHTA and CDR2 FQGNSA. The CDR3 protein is CASSSTESSEQYF. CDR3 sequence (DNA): TGTGCCAGCAGCTCTACTGAGTCTAGCGAGCAGTACTTC.

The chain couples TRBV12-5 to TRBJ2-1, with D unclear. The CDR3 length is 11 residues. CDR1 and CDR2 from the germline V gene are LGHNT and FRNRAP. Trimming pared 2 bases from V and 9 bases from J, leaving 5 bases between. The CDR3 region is CASGLPIEQFF. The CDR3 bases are TGTGCTAGTGGTTTGCCAATTGAGCAGTTCTTC. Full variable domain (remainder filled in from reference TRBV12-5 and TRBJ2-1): DARVTQTPRHKVTEMGQEVTMRCQPILGHNTVFWYRQTMMQGLELLAYFRNRAPLDDSGMPKDRFSAEMPDATLATLKIQPSEPRDSAVYFCASGLPIEQFFGPGTRLTVL.

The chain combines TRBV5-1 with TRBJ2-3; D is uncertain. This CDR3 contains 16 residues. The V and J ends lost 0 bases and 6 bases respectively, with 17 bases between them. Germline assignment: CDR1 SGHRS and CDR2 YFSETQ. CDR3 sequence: CASSLGTQRQVDTQYF. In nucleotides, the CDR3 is TGCGCCAGCAGCTTGGGCACGCAGAGGCAGGTTGATACGCAGTATTTT.

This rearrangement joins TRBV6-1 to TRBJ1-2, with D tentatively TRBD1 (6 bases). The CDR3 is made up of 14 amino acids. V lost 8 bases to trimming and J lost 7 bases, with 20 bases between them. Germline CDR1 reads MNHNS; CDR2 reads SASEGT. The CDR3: CASRGRSGEVGYTF. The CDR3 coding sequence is TGTGCCAGCCGGGGCCGATCAGGGGAAGTTGGCTACACCTTC.

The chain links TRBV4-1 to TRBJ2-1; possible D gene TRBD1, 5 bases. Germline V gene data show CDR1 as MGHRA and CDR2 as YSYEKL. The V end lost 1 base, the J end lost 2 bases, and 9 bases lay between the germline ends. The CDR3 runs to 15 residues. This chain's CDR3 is CASSQVAGPYNEQFF. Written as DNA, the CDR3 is TGCGCCAGCAGCCAAGTCGCAGGGCCCTACAATGAGCAGTTCTTC.

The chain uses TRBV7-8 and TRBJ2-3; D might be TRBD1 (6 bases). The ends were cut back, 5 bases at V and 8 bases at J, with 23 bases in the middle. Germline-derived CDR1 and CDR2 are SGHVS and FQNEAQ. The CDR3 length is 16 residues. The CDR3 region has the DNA TGTGCCAGCAGCCCGGCCGGCCAGGGGCGCAGGGGTACGCAGTATTTT. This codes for CASSPAGQGRRGTQYF.

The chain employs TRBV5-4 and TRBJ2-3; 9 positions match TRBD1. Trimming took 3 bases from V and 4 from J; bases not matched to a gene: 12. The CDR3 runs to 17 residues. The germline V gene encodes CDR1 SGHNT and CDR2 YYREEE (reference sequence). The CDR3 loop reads CASSSPGTGSLADTQYF. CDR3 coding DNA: TGTGCCAGCAGCTCGCCTGGGACAGGGAGTTTGGCAGATACGCAGTATTTT. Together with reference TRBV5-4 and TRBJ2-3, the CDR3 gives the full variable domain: ETGVTQSPTHLIKTRGQQVTLRCSSQSGHNTVSWYQQALGQGPQFIFQYYREEENGRGNFPPRFSGLQFPNYSSELNVNALELDDSALYLCASSSPGTGSLADTQYFGPGTRLTVL.

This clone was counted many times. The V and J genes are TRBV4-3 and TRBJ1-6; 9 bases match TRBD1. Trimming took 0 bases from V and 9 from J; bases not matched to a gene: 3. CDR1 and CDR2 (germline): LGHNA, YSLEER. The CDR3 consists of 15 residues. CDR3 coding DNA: TGCGCCAGCAGCCAAGAAGGGACAGGGAGTTCACCCCTCCACTTT. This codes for CASSQEGTGSSPLHF.